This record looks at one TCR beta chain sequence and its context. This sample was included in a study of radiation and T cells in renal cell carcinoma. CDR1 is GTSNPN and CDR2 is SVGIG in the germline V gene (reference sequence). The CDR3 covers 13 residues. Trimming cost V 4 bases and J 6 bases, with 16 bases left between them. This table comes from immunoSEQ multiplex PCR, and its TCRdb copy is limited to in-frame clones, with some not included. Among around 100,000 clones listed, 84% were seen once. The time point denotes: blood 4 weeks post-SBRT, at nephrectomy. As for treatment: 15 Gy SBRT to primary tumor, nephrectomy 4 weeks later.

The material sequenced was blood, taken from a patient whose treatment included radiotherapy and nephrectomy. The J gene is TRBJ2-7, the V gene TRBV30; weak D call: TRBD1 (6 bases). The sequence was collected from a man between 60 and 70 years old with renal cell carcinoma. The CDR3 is CAWTGTPPSEQYF. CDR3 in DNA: TGTGCCTGGACCGGGACACCACCTTCCGAGCAGTACTTC. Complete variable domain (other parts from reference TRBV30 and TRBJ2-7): SQTIHQWPATLVQPVGSPLSLECTVEGTSNPNLYWYRQAAGRGLQLLFYSVGIGQISSEVPQNLSASRPQDRQFILSSKKLLLSDSGFYLCAWTGTPPSEQYFGPGTRLTVT.